The rows below give T cell receptor beta chains drawn from one sample of a study of identical twins. TCRdb used MiXCR to reprocess the 5' RACE reads, holding one entry per CDR3 protein. Of over 550,000 distinct CDR3 sequences listed, about 7% are singletons. This sample also appeared in a second study, on yellow fever vaccine responses in identical twins.

Material for sequencing was PBMCs. The source is a woman under 30 in good health. Each CDR3 is given with its conserved first and last residue. Fields, in order: J gene, D gene, clone size, V gene, CDR3 DNA, CDR3 protein. D genes are given only for firm matches. Part of the rows lack a size; the others show once, few, many or a class for expanded clones.

j_gene: TRBJ2-3; d_gene: -; abundance: few; v_gene: TRBV10-2; CDR3nt: TGCGCCAGCAGTGACGAGACGGAGAAGTACACAGATACGCAGTATTTT; CDR3aa: CASSDETEKYTDTQYF
j_gene: TRBJ2-1; d_gene: -; abundance: few; v_gene: TRBV24-1; CDR3nt: TGTGCCACCAGTGTCAGGAATGAGCAGTTCTTC; CDR3aa: CATSVRNEQFF
j_gene: TRBJ2-6; d_gene: -; abundance: -; v_gene: TRBV24-1; CDR3nt: TGTGCCACCAGTGATGCAGGGTCTGGGGCCAACGTCCTGACTTTC; CDR3aa: CATSDAGSGANVLTF
j_gene: TRBJ2-1; d_gene: -; abundance: -; v_gene: TRBV4-1; CDR3nt: TGCGCCAGCAGCCAAGATGCGGGAGACAGGGGTTACAATGAGCAGTTCTTC; CDR3aa: CASSQDAGDRGYNEQFF
j_gene: TRBJ2-5; d_gene: -; abundance: many; v_gene: TRBV10-3; CDR3nt: TGTGCCATCAGTGAGAGTAGCCCCCAAGAGACCCAGTACTTC; CDR3aa: CAISESSPQETQYF
j_gene: TRBJ1-1; d_gene: -; abundance: many; v_gene: TRBV6-5; CDR3nt: TGTGCCAGCAGATACAGGGATATGAACACTGAAGCTTTCTTT; CDR3aa: CASRYRDMNTEAFF
j_gene: TRBJ1-6; d_gene: -; abundance: many; v_gene: TRBV4-1; CDR3nt: TGCGCCAGCAGCCCCCAGGGAGGGTCCTATAATTCACCCCTCCACTTT; CDR3aa: CASSPQGGSYNSPLHF
j_gene: TRBJ2-7; d_gene: TRBD2; abundance: -; v_gene: TRBV18; CDR3nt: TGTGCCAGCTCACCAACTAGCGGGAGTGTTGGCTACGAGCAGTACTTC; CDR3aa: CASSPTSGSVGYEQYF
j_gene: TRBJ2-2; d_gene: -; abundance: -; v_gene: TRBV4-1; CDR3nt: TGCGCCAGCAGCCAAGAGGGCGTCAACACCGGGGAGCTGTTTTTT; CDR3aa: CASSQEGVNTGELFF
j_gene: TRBJ1-5; d_gene: -; abundance: few; v_gene: TRBV24-1; CDR3nt: TGTGCCACCAGCCCACGGGGCTCTAGGAGCAATCAGCCCCAGCATTTT; CDR3aa: CATSPRGSRSNQPQHF
j_gene: TRBJ1-2; d_gene: TRBD1; abundance: many; v_gene: TRBV2; CDR3nt: TGTGCCAGCAGCCCGGGACAGGGGGCTGGTGGCTACACCTTC; CDR3aa: CASSPGQGAGGYTF
j_gene: TRBJ1-4; d_gene: TRBD1; abundance: -; v_gene: TRBV7-6; CDR3nt: TGTGCCAGCAGCTGGACAGGCCTAGGGGAAAAACTGTTTTTT; CDR3aa: CASSWTGLGEKLFF
j_gene: TRBJ2-1; d_gene: -; abundance: many; v_gene: TRBV6-1; CDR3nt: TGTGCCACAAAAGGGGGGGGCCCTAGCTCCTACAATGAGCAGTTCTTC; CDR3aa: CATKGGGPSSYNEQFF
j_gene: TRBJ2-2; d_gene: -; abundance: few; v_gene: TRBV5-1; CDR3nt: TGCGCCAGCAGCTTTGTGGGGTCTGCGAACACCGGGGAGCTGTTTTTT; CDR3aa: CASSFVGSANTGELFF
j_gene: TRBJ1-2; d_gene: -; abundance: few; v_gene: TRBV2; CDR3nt: TGTGCCAGCAGTGGGGGGACGGAGGTGTATGGCTACACCTTC; CDR3aa: CASSGGTEVYGYTF
j_gene: TRBJ2-3; d_gene: TRBD2; abundance: few; v_gene: TRBV7-6; CDR3nt: TGTGCCAGCAGCCAACTAGCGGGGGGGCCAAATACGCAGTATTTT; CDR3aa: CASSQLAGGPNTQYF
j_gene: TRBJ2-6; d_gene: -; abundance: few; v_gene: TRBV2; CDR3nt: TGTGCCAGCAGGGAGGGGATGGGGGCCAACGTCCTGACTTTC; CDR3aa: CASREGMGANVLTF